This T cell receptor beta chain was recorded in a study of T cell responses to AZD1222 COVID-19 vaccine (dated by TCRdb to about 2021). Concerning the study at large: AZD1222 recipients given second doses at about 4 weeks or at about 12 weeks were pooled, since spike-specific TCR depth and breadth were not found to differ between the two schedules. Trial participants were enrolled into age subgroups of 18-55, 56-69 and 70-plus years, which contained about 160, 30 and 59 TCR-sequenced participants, respectively. TCR sequencing covered 233 trial participants: some 210 given two doses of AZD1222 and about 26 given two doses of MenACWY control vaccine.

The CDR3 regions of human TCRbeta chains were analyzed by immunosequencing. Under the source paper's analysis protocol: TCRs in the repertoires were matched against a reference library of SARS-CoV-2-specific TCRs that had been generated with the MIRA antigen-specificity platform. Breadth was defined as the fraction of unique TCRs that were SARS-CoV-2-associated. Depth was defined as the fraction of total T cells that were SARS-CoV-2-associated. Using the MIRA data, each spike-specific TCR was mapped to the spike region that the TCR reacts to and placed in a CD4 or CD8 class. Log10-transformed breadth and depth values were compared by one-way ANOVA with Sidak's multiple comparisons tests. Drawn from immuneACCESS, this table holds only the in-frame rearrangements with V and J called that TCRdb kept. Clones are partly lost; checked studies trace under half to an unresolved V gene and leave the rest unexplained. The D gene and trimming were derived from the DNA, and the V and J assignments and clone size from that table. Recorded for this sample are about 150,000 clones; 93% of them occurred a single time. The ten largest account for around 5% of the sample.

For this clone: It has no known antigen specificity. No base quality information exists; no much larger clone differs at one position.

The CDR3 runs 16 residues from the cysteine to the phenylalanine. Only the CDR3 DNA is retained, 48 bases long and in frame from the first base. V lost 0 bases and J lost 4 bases, and the count of bases not matched to a germline gene is 5. The germline V gene supplies CDR1 SNHLY and CDR2 FYNNEI. Broader findings and caveats from the paper: Spike-specific TCR breadth and depth rose significantly after two AZD1222 doses compared with day 0 and with MenACWY recipients. The whole spike protein was spanned by vaccine-associated CD4 TCRs, and dominant responses were seen in regions 160-218 and 743-854. Reportedly, close to half of the unique spike-specific TCRs recognized epitopes lying outside the regions that are mutated in the B.1.351 and B.1.1.7 variants. In the small 56-69-year group, the increase in depth fell short of significance, most likely because of low power. Because no samples from the day 14 peak response were available, repertoires could be characterized only after the peak T cell response. Only five or six AZD1222 recipients were SARS-CoV-2 seropositive at baseline, limiting conclusions about previously exposed vaccinees. Participants were mostly white British and included more females than males, and it was suggested by the authors that clonal diversity may have been underestimated.

This sample's time point label indicates: baseline before first vaccination. Samples from vaccinated people were obtained from the UK trials COV001 and COV002, which included a single-blind randomized controlled phase 2/3 trial of AZD1222 (ChAdOx1 nCoV-19) in healthy adults. For TCRbeta chain sequencing, PBMC samples from trial participants were taken at day 0 and at day 28 after the second dose. This TCR came from an adult in good health. The sequence is built from TRBV2 and TRBJ1-3, and 8 junctional nucleotides match TRBD1. The material sequenced was peripheral blood, taken on day 0 of AZD1222 vaccination. The CDR3 protein is CASSEAHQGAGNTIYF. The nucleotide sequence is given as TGTGCCAGCAGTGAAGCGCATCAGGGGGCGGGAAACACCATATATTTT.